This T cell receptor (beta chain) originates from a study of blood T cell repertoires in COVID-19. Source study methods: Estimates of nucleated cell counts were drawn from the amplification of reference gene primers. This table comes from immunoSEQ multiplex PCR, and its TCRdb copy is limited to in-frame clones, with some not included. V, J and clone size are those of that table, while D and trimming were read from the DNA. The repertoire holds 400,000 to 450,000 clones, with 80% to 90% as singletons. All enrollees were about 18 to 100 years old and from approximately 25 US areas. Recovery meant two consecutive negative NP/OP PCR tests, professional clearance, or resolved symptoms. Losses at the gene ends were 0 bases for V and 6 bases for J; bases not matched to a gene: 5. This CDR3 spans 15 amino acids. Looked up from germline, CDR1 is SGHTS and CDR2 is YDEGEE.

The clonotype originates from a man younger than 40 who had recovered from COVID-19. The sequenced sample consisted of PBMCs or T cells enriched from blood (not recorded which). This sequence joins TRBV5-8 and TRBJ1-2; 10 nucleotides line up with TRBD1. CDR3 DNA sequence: TGTGCCAGCAGCTTGGCTGGGACAGGGGTGGATGGCTACACCTTC. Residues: CASSLAGTGVDGYTF.